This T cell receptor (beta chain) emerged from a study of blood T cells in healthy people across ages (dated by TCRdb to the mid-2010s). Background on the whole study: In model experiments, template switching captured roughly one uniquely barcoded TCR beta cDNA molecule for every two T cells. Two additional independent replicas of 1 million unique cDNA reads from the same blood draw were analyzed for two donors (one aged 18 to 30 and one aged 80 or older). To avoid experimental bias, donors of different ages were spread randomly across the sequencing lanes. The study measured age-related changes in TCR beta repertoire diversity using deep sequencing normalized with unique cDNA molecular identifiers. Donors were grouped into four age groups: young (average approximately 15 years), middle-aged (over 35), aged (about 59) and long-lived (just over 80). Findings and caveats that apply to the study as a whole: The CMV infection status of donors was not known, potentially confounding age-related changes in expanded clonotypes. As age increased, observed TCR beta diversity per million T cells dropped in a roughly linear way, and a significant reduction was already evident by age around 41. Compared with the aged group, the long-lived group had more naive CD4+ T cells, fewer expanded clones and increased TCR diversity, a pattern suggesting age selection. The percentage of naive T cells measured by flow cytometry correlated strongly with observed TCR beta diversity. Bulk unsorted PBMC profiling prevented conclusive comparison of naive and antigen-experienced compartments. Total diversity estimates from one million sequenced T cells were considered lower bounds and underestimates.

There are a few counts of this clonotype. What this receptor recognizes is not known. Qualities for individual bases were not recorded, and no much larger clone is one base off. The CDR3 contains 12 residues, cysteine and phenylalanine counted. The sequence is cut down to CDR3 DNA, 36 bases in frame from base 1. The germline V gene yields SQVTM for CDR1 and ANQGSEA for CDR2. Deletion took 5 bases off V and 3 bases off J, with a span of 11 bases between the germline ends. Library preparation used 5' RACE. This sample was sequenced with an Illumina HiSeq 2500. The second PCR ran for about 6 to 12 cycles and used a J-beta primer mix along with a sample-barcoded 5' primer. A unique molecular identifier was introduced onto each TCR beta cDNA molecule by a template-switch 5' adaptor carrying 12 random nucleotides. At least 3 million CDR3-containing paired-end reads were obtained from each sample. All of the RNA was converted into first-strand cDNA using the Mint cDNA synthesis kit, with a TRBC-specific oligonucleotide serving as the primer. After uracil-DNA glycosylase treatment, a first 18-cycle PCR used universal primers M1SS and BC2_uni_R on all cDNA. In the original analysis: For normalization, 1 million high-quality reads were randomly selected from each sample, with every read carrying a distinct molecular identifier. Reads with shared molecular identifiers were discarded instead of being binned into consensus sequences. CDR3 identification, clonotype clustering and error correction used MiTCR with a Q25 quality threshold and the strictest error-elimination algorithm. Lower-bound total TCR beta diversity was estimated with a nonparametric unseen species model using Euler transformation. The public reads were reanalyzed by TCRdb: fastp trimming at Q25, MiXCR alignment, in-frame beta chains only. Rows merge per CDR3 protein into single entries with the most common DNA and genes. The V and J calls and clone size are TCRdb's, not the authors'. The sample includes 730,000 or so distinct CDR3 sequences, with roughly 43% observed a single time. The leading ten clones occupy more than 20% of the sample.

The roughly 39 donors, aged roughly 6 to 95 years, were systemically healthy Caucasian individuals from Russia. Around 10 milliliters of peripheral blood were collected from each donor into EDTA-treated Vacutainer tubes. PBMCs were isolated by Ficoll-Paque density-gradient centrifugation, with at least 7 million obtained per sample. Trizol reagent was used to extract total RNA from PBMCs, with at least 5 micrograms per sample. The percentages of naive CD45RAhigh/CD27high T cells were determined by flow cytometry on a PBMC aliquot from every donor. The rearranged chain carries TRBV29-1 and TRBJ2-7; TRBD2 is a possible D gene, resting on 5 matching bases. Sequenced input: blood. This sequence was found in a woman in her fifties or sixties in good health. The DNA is TGCAGCGTTTTAGGGAGTGACTACGAGCAGTACTTC. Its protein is CSVLGSDYEQYF.